These 11 T cell receptor beta chains came from one sample sequenced in a study of blood T cell repertoires in COVID-19. Data came from immunoSEQ multiplex PCR; TCRdb stores just in-frame clones and leaves some out. The data contain over 250,000 clones, about 88% of them singletons. The sequenced sample consisted of peripheral blood. Receptor source: a human donor with COVID-19, enrolled during active disease. The donor label of this sample is uncertain.

This clone has a single count. The J gene is TRBJ1-2, the V gene TRBV10-2; no clear D. Germline lookup yields CDR1 WSHSY and CDR2 SAAADI. The V gene lost 3 bases and the J gene lost 5 bases, with 10 bases spanning the gap. The CDR3 sequence is 13 residues long. This chain's CDR3 is CASSEASVYGYTF. DNA for the CDR3: TGCGCCAGCAGTGAAGCGTCAGTGTATGGCTACACCTTC.

The chain recombines TRBV28 with TRBJ2-1, with TRBD2 identical over 7 bases. Trimming cost V 8 bases and J 8 bases; bases outside gene matches: 3. This CDR3 has 11 amino acids. CDR1 MDHEN and CDR2 SYDVKM come from the germline V gene. The CDR3 DNA sequence: TGTGCCAGCGGCGGGAGACATGAGCAGTTCTTC. This encodes CASGGRHEQFF.

Worth noting for this clone: Within the sample, other DNA sequences also encode this same CDR3. V gene TRBV19 combines with J gene TRBJ1-5, with 9 bases that match TRBD1. V trimming: 4 bases; J trimming: 7 bases; junction bases outside the gene matches: 8. The CDR3 extends over 15 amino acids. Germline values: CDR1 LNHDA, CDR2 SQIVND (reference sequence). The DNA of the CDR3 is TGTGCCAGTAGTACCGGGACAGGGTCAGGCCAGCCCCAGCATTTT. Translating it yields CASSTGTGSGQPQHF.

Only one count was recorded for this clone. The chain employs TRBV2 and TRBJ2-5; 7 bases agree with TRBD1. The CDR3 is 14 residues long. The J segment lost 0 bases and the V segment lost 5 bases, leaving 3 bases of the junction unmatched. Germline V lookup: CDR1 SNHLY, CDR2 FYNNEI. CDR3 nucleotide sequence: TGTGCCAGCAGTTTGACAGGGAACCAAGAGACCCAGTACTTC. Amino acid sequence: CASSLTGNQETQYF.

This clone was counted a few times. The V call is TRBV28, the J call TRBJ2-5; a possible D gene is TRBD1 (6 bases). The length of the CDR3 is 13 residues. Germline values: CDR1 MDHEN, CDR2 SYDVKM. V lost 5 bases, J lost 5 bases, and 12 bases lay in between. The CDR3 DNA reads TGTGCCAGCAGTCCACAGGGATCCGAGACCCAGTACTTC. Translating gives CASSPQGSETQYF.

The chain is built from TRBV18 and TRBJ1-1; D is undetermined. CDR3 length equals 14 residues. Trimming cost V 0 bases and J 4 bases, with 9 bases left between them. The V gene's germline CDR1 is KGHSH and CDR2 LQKENI. CDR3 region: CASSPPQEGTEAFF. CDR3 DNA sequence: TGTGCCAGCTCACCACCTCAAGAGGGCACTGAAGCTTTCTTT.

The rearrangement uses TRBV7-2 and TRBJ2-5; D perhaps matches TRBD1 (5 bases). The germline gives CDR1 SGHTA, CDR2 FQGNSA. Trimming shortened V by 4 bases and J by 2 bases, and 17 bases separated the two germline ends. CDR3 length: 16 residues. This CDR3 reads CASSSTRQTKQETQYF. As DNA, the CDR3 is TGTGCCAGCAGCTCGACCCGACAGACGAAACAAGAGACCCAGTACTTC.

This clone came up a few times. The chain recombines TRBV14 with TRBJ1-6, with 7 bases matching TRBD1. This CDR3 comprises 14 residues. V lost 0 bases to trimming and J lost 10 bases; unmatched junction nucleotides: 3. CDR1 and CDR2 (germline): SGHDN, FVKESK. CDR3 region: CASSQETGVSPLHF. CDR3 DNA sequence: TGTGCCAGCAGCCAAGAAACAGGGGTCTCACCCCTCCACTTT. Full variable domain (rest looked up from reference TRBV14 and TRBJ1-6): EAGVTQFPSHSVIEKGQTVTLRCDPISGHDNLYWYRRVMGKEIKFLLHFVKESKQDESGMPNNRFLAERTGGTYSTLKVQPAELEDSGVYFCASSQETGVSPLHFGNGTRLTVT.

This clone was observed a single time. This chain links TRBV7-3 with TRBJ1-6, with a possible D match to TRBD1 (6 bases). This CDR3 comprises 14 residues. Germline-derived CDR1 and CDR2 are SGHTA and FQGTGA. The V and J ends lost 3 bases and 10 bases respectively, with 13 bases between them. CDR3 sequence: CASSFTGSGSPLHF. For the CDR3, the DNA is TGTGCCAGCAGCTTTACAGGGTCCGGGTCACCCCTCCACTTT.

The J gene is TRBJ1-1, the V gene TRBV24-1; D is ambiguous. V was cut by 7 bases and J by 1 base, with 9 bases left in between. There are 13 residues in the CDR3. Germline loops: CDR1 KGHDR, CDR2 SFDVKD. The CDR3 is CATRNMANTEAFF. The CDR3 DNA sequence: TGTGCCACCAGGAACATGGCGAACACTGAAGCTTTCTTT.

V and J are TRBV27 and TRBJ1-2, with 7 bases lining up with TRBD1. The V and J ends lost 4 bases and 5 bases, in that order; junction bases with no gene match: 10. The CDR3 is made up of 15 amino acids. CDR1 and CDR2 (germline): MNHEY, SMNVEV (reference sequence). The CDR3 bases are TGTGCCAGCAGTTCTACAGGGGTACAAACATATGGCTACACCTTC. It specifies CASSSTGVQTYGYTF.